Below are 9 T cell receptor beta chains sequenced from a single sample in a study of sequential checkpoint blockade in melanoma. TCRdb's table, derived via immunoSEQ multiplex PCR, lists solely in-frame clones and lacks some. This sample carries about 7,400 clones, 23% of them seen once, and the ten largest clones take less than 6.5%. As to treatment: randomized to nivolumab then ipilimumab (arm A) or the reverse (arm B). Sample: tumor tissue (inferred from file names), taken from a patient given nivolumab and ipilimumab in sequence. The source of these receptors is a human donor with melanoma.

The rearrangement links TRBV5-1 to TRBJ2-3; perhaps TRBD1 as D (6 bases). The CDR3 spans 15 residues. The V end lost 4 bases, the J end lost 3 bases, and 15 bases lay between the germline ends. Looked up from germline, CDR1 is SGHRS and CDR2 is YFSETQ. The CDR3 is CASSVQGNPTDTQYF. The CDR3 region has the DNA TGCGCCAGCAGCGTACAGGGTAACCCAACAGATACGCAGTATTTT.

This clone was detected only a few times. The chain combines TRBV9 with TRBJ2-7; 11 nucleotides line up with TRBD2. The CDR3 length is 15 residues. Trimming at V came to 4 bases and at J to 4 bases, leaving 7 bases not matched to a gene. CDR1 and CDR2 (germline): SGDLS, YYNGEE. Written as DNA, the CDR3 is TGTGCCAGCAGCCTGCTAGCGGGGGGAAAGTACGAGCAGTACTTC. Amino acids: CASSLLAGGKYEQYF.

This chain links TRBV4-1 with TRBJ1-1; tentatively, D is TRBD1 (5 bases). In germline, CDR1 is MGHRA, CDR2 YSYEKL. The CDR3 has 13 amino acids. V lost 3 bases to trimming and J lost 4 bases, with 9 bases between them. The CDR3 here is CASSQEDSTEAFF. The CDR3 bases are TGCGCCAGCAGCCAGGAAGACAGCACTGAAGCTTTCTTT.

The genes are TRBV4-1 and TRBJ2-3; 8 bases fit TRBD1. J gave up 5 bases and V 1 base, and 8 bases lay outside the gene matches. The CDR3 extends over 16 amino acids. Germline assignment: CDR1 MGHRA and CDR2 YSYEKL. The CDR3 DNA reads as TGCGCCAGCAGCCAAGCTCGCCAGGGGGCGGTAGATACGCAGTATTTT. Translated: CASSQARQGAVDTQYF.

In its sample, this clone ranks as medium-sized. The gene calls are TRBV11-3 and TRBJ2-7, with 10 bases fitting TRBD2. CDR3 length equals 14 residues. After removal of 3 bases from V and 4 bases from J, the junction contained 3 bases not matched to a gene. Per germline, CDR1 SGHNT and CDR2 YENEEA. The chain's CDR3 is CASSFGTSVYEQYF. CDR3 coding DNA: TGTGCCAGCAGCTTCGGGACTAGCGTTTACGAGCAGTACTTC.

The chain couples TRBV5-1 to TRBJ2-3; D is ambiguous. V lost 2 bases to trimming and J lost 1 base, with 17 bases between them. The CDR3 is 17 residues long. The germline gives CDR1 SGHRS, CDR2 YFSETQ. The CDR3 nucleotides read TGCGCCAGCAGCTTATTCGGGCTCGGAACAGGCACAGATACGCAGTATTTT. This encodes CASSLFGLGTGTDTQYF.

The chain uses TRBV6-8 and TRBJ1-6, with TRBD1 matching over 8 bases. V trimming: 6 bases; J trimming: 6 bases; junction bases outside the gene matches: 7. The V gene's germline CDR1 is MNHGY and CDR2 SAAAGT. This CDR3 comprises 15 residues. Here the CDR3 DNA reads TGTGCCAGCAGCCCGCGGGACAGGAGTAATTCACCCCTCCACTTT. Protein: CASSPRDRSNSPLHF.

The chain combines TRBV16 with TRBJ1-2; D gene uncertain. The germline CDR1 and CDR2 sequences are KGHSY and FQNENV. CDR3 length: 15 amino acids. V was cut by 2 bases and J by 4 bases, with 14 bases left in between. The CDR3 reads CASSQGSQPSYGYTF. CDR3 coding DNA: TGTGCCAGCAGCCAAGGGTCCCAACCGAGCTATGGCTACACCTTC.

In this sample, this clone turned up many times. This rearrangement joins TRBV11-3 to TRBJ2-3, with D possibly matching TRBD2 (5 bases). CDR3 length equals 14 residues. Germline values: CDR1 SGHNT, CDR2 YENEEA. Trimming shortened V by 5 bases and J by 3 bases, and 12 bases separated the two germline ends. The CDR3 reads CASSPGPGTDTQYF. DNA of the CDR3: TGTGCCAGCAGCCCCGGGCCGGGGACAGATACGCAGTATTTT.